This T cell receptor beta chain was sequenced during a study of beta chain features in type 1 diabetes. Study observations and caveats: Cells carrying high TCR expression could end up over-represented when cDNA is sequenced.

This clone was observed a single time. Antigen specificity is unknown. cDNA synthesis used the whole RNA isolate, giving expressed TCRB sequences. Clones were sequenced by immunoSEQ multiplex PCR, and TCRdb holds only the in-frame ones, with some missing. The table lists roughly 42,000 clones, 50% of them singletons, with more than 0.2% in the top ten. Per germline, CDR1 SGHTA and CDR2 FQGTGA. The CDR3 sequence is 15 residues long. Trimming pared 0 bases from V and 0 bases from J, leaving 6 bases between. The rearrangement links TRBV7-3 to TRBJ2-1, with D perhaps TRBD2 (5 bases). The sequenced material came from stem cell memory CD4+ T cells from blood. This receptor was obtained from a woman in her twenties or thirties in good health. DNA of the CDR3: TGTGCCAGCAGCTTAACACGGGACTCCTACAATGAGCAGTTCTTC. Protein: CASSLTRDSYNEQFF.